Below, one T cell receptor beta chain is given with its context. Its antigen is not known. Samples each yielded at least 5.5 micrograms of total RNA. The sample comes from a study of blood T cells in healthy people across ages. Study-level results: Versus aged donors, long-lived donors had higher diversity and more naive CD4+ cells. While age rose, TCR beta diversity per million T cells dropped in a roughly linear way.

The authors ran a second PCR of about 6 to 11 cycles using a sample-barcoded 5' primer and a J-beta primer mix. Each cDNA molecule was tagged by a template-switch adaptor with 12 random nucleotides. Each CDR3 protein is one row after TCRdb ran MiXCR on the 5' RACE reads. This sample has about 2 million distinct CDR3 sequences, with less than 50% found just once. Germline loops: CDR1 DFQATT, CDR2 SNEGSKA (reference sequence). CDR3 length equals 12 residues. V lost 5 bases to trimming and J lost 4 bases; unmatched junction nucleotides: 2. Sequenced material: blood. The TCR originated in a woman aged 40 to 50 in good health. The J gene is TRBJ2-5, the V gene TRBV20-1; TRBD2 matches at 9 bases. This chain's CDR3 is CSAGTSPETQYF. For the CDR3, the DNA is TGCAGTGCTGGGACTAGCCCAGAGACCCAGTACTTC.